The 9 T cell receptor beta chains below come from one sample, sequenced in a study of human T cells and chemical hapten exposure. Unfractionated whole blood yielded the extracted total RNA. TCRdb re-derived calls from the 5' RACE reads in MiXCR, one entry per CDR3 protein. The sample has 110,000 or so distinct CDR3 sequences, around a fifth seen once; the top ten hold 2.5% to 3%. The receptor source for this set is a human donor in good health.

This clonotype appeared a few times. The chain couples TRBV7-3 to TRBJ1-1; TRBD1 might be the D (6 bases). The CDR3 contains 13 residues. V was pared by 5 bases and J by 5 bases, with 12 bases between. The germline V gene encodes CDR1 SGHTA and CDR2 FQGTGA. CDR3 sequence reads: CASSTQGKTEAFF. CDR3 DNA sequence: TGTGCCAGCAGCACACAGGGTAAGACTGAAGCTTTCTTT.

V usage is TRBV24-1 and J usage is TRBJ2-3; D gene ambiguous. Trimming left V 4 bases short and J 2 bases short, with 21 bases between. Germline V gene sequence: CDR1 KGHDR, CDR2 SFDVKD. This CDR3 contains 18 residues. The CDR3 sequence: CATSDPSRQGRNTDTQYF. In DNA form, the CDR3 reads TGTGCCACCAGTGACCCCTCCCGACAAGGCCGAAACACAGATACGCAGTATTTT.

This chain links TRBV28 with TRBJ2-7; no firm D call. The V and J ends lost 2 bases and 5 bases respectively, with 4 bases between them. Per the germline V gene, CDR1 is MDHEN and CDR2 is SYDVKM. CDR3 length equals 11 residues. CDR3 bases: TGTGCCAGCAGTTTAATCGACGAGCAGTACTTC. Its protein is CASSLIDEQYF.

The J gene is TRBJ2-5, the V gene TRBV5-1; D remains ambiguous. Trimming shortened V by 4 bases and J by 9 bases, and 13 bases separated the two germline ends. The CDR3 runs 12 residues. CDR1 SGHRS and CDR2 YFSETQ come from the germline V gene. In nucleotides, the CDR3 is TGCGCCAGCAGCCCCGAAACGGCGGCCCAGTACTTC. Translated: CASSPETAAQYF.

This clonotype was detected only a few times. The chain uses TRBV28 and TRBJ1-5; 10 bases are shared with TRBD1. The germline gives CDR1 MDHEN, CDR2 SYDVKM. CDR3 length: 17 amino acids. J lost 4 bases, V lost 3 bases, and 9 bases had no gene match. The CDR3 is CASSLEGQGVGNQPQHF. The CDR3 bases are TGTGCCAGCAGTTTGGAAGGACAGGGGGTAGGAAATCAGCCCCAGCATTTT. Full variable domain (missing parts from reference TRBV28 and TRBJ1-5): DVKVTQSSRYLVKRTGEKVFLECVQDMDHENMFWYRQDPGLGLRLIYFSYDVKMKEKGDIPEGYSVSREKKERFSLILESASTNQTSMYLCASSLEGQGVGNQPQHFGDGTRLSIL.

This clonotype showed up just a few times. The chain has TRBV5-1 and TRBJ2-3; D remains unclear. The germline V gene has CDR1 SGHRS and CDR2 YFSETQ. The CDR3 consists of 14 residues. V was clipped by 6 bases and J by 1 base, with 12 bases between them. The CDR3 region has the DNA TGCGCCAGCAAGGGCCAATCGGGCACAGATACGCAGTATTTT. Residues: CASKGQSGTDTQYF.

CDR3 DNA: TGTGCCAGCAGCTACCACGTAGCCCAGTACTTC. Its translation: CASSYHVAQYF. The chain employs TRBV11-2 and TRBJ2-5; the D is unclear. V gave up 4 bases and J gave up 9 bases, with 9 bases separating them. This CDR3 region has 11 residues. Germline CDR1 reads SGHAT; CDR2 reads FQNNGV.

The rearrangement uses TRBV7-3 and TRBJ2-5; TRBD2 matches at 11 bases. The germline gives CDR1 SGHTA, CDR2 FQGTGA. With V trimmed by 3 bases and J by 1 base, 10 bases remained unmatched. This CDR3 is built from 18 residues. Here the CDR3 DNA reads TGTGCCAGCAGCTTGTATAGCGGGGGGGCGGTCGCCCAAGAGACCCAGTACTTC. Encoded protein: CASSLYSGGAVAQETQYF. Supplemented by reference TRBV7-3 and TRBJ2-5, the full variable domain reads GAGVSQTPSNKVTEKGKYVELRCDPISGHTALYWYRQSLGQGPEFLIYFQGTGAADDSGLPNDRFFAVRPEGSVSTLKIQRTERGDSAVYLCASSLYSGGAVAQETQYFGPGTRLLVL.

V is TRBV6-6 and J is TRBJ2-3; possibly TRBD1 for D (6 bases). The CDR3 covers 16 residues. CDR1 and CDR2 (germline): MNHNY, SVGAGI (reference sequence). V lost 6 bases and J lost 1, with 17 bases in between. CDR3 sequence reads: CASSLAQGGGTDTQYF. The CDR3 DNA sequence: TGTGCCAGCAGCCTGGCACAGGGTGGGGGCACAGATACGCAGTATTTT.